A single sample is the source of the 4 T cell receptor beta chains below, sequenced in a study of T cells in Graves' hyperthyroidism and ophthalmopathy. Amplification yielded TCR beta CDR3 regions, with RNA transcripts as the source. With the HTBI primer set, the TCR CDR3 went through a first round of RT-PCR. Each CDR3 protein is one row after TCRdb ran MiXCR on the multiplex PCR reads. This table has over 500,000 distinct CDR3 sequences, approximately 15% appearing once. The sequenced material came from blood. These receptors came from a woman between 40 and 50 years old with Graves' hyperthyroidism.

The genes are TRBV18 and TRBJ2-1; D is ambiguous. Deletions cut 1 base from V and 9 bases from J, with 7 bases between. The CDR3 has 12 residues. Germline V gene data show CDR1 as KGHSH and CDR2 as LQKENI. The CDR3: CASSPRGIEQFF. CDR3 in DNA: TGTGCCAGCTCACCACGGGGTATTGAGCAGTTCTTC.

The chain is built from TRBV28 and TRBJ2-7; 9 nucleotides match TRBD2. The germline CDR1 and CDR2 sequences are MDHEN and SYDVKM. The CDR3 sequence is 17 residues long. Trimming removed 8 bases from V and 1 base from J; junction bases left unmatched: 15. The CDR3 region is CASQGGGLAFLSYEQYF. CDR3 sequence (DNA): TGTGCCAGCCAAGGTGGGGGACTAGCATTTCTTTCCTACGAGCAGTACTTC.

The table lists this clonotype with many counts. The chain combines TRBV2 with TRBJ2-3; D perhaps matches TRBD1 (6 bases). Germline CDR1 SNHLY, CDR2 FYNNEI. The V end lost 6 bases, the J end lost 0 bases, and 19 bases lay between the germline ends. The CDR3 is 17 amino acids. The CDR3 DNA sequence: TGTGCCAGCAGATATGCAGGGACATCTCTGAGCACAGATACGCAGTATTTT. Protein: CASRYAGTSLSTDTQYF.

About this clonotype itself: This may arise from a read error, as a much more abundant clone is one base away. The genes are TRBV20-1 and TRBJ2-1; 9 bases fit TRBD1. V lost 0 bases and J lost 8; bases outside the gene matches: 5. The length of the CDR3 is 14 residues. Germline loops: CDR1 DFQATT, CDR2 SNEGSKA (reference sequence). Here the CDR3 DNA reads TGCAGTGCTAGAGATGGGACAGGGTGCCATGAGCAGTTCTTC. Amino acids: CSARDGTGCHEQFF.